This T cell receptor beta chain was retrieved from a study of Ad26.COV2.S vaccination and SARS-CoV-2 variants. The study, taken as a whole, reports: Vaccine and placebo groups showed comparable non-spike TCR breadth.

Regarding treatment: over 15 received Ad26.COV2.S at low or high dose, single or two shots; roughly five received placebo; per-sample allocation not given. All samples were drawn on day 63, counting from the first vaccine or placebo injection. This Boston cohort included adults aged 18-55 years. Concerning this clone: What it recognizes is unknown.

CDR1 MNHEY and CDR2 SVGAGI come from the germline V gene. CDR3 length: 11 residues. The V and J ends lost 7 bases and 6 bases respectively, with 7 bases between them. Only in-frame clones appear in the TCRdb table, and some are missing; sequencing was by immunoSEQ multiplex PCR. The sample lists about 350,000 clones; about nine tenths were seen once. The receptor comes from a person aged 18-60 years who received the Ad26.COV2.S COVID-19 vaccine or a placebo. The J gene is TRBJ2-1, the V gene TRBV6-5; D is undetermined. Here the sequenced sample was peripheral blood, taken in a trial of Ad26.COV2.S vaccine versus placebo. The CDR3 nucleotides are TGTGCCAGCACTATACTCAATGAGCAGTTCTTC. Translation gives CASTILNEQFF.